Sequencing of this TCR beta chain was carried out in a study of molecular identifiers for immune sequencing clone quantification. There are many counts of this clonotype. Via MiXCR, TCRdb re-called the PCR reads, giving one row per CDR3 protein. The sample has fewer than 75,000 distinct CDR3 sequences; roughly 17% are singletons. CDR3 length: 14 amino acids. V lost 3 bases to trimming and J lost 8 bases, with 14 bases between them. The rearrangement uses TRBV12-3 or TRBV12-4 and TRBJ2-1; D is perhaps TRBD1 (5 bases). Sequenced material: naive CD8+ T cells from blood, with Jurkat cell RNA spiked in. Documented subset: FACS-sorted CD8+CD4-CCR7+CD45RA+ naive T cells. This TCR came from a human donor in good health. Some libraries in this study had Jurkat cell RNA spiked in. The CDR3 loop reads CASSLLDSKDEQFF. The CDR3, as DNA: TGTGCCAGCAGTTTGTTAGACAGTAAGGATGAGCAGTTCTTC.